A single sample gave rise to the 12 T cell receptor beta chains below, sequenced in a study of cytotoxic CD8 clonotypes in ibrutinib-treated CLL. Method: immunoSEQ multiplex PCR; TCRdb's copy keeps in-frame clones and lacks some. The sample has around 91,000 clones, around 84% seen once. The input for sequencing was PBMCs, taken before ibrutinib treatment. The receptors were gathered from a human donor with chronic lymphocytic leukemia.

This clone is deemed medium-sized. The rearrangement joins TRBV19 to TRBJ1-3; unclear D gene. Per the germline V gene, CDR1 is LNHDA and CDR2 is SQIVND (reference sequence). The CDR3 has 13 amino acids. Deletions cut 3 bases from V and 4 bases from J, with 7 bases between. Here the CDR3 DNA reads TGTGCCAGTAGTATTGGAGAGGGAAACACCATATATTTT. Translating gives CASSIGEGNTIYF.

The rearrangement uses TRBV29-1 and TRBJ2-2, with D uncertain. CDR1 SQVTM and CDR2 ANQGSEA come from the germline V gene. V was clipped by 4 bases and J by 6 bases, with 15 bases between them. The length of the CDR3 is 14 residues. The CDR3 loop reads CSVAPGYTAGELFF. The CDR3 DNA reads as TGCAGCGTTGCCCCAGGCTACACTGCCGGGGAGCTGTTTTTT.

J is TRBJ2-2 and V is TRBV10-3; 7 bases line up with TRBD1. The V gene's germline CDR1 is ENHRY and CDR2 SYGVKD. The length of the CDR3 is 17 residues. J gave up 4 bases and V 0 bases, and 8 bases lay outside the gene matches. CDR3: CAISESTDRAGTGELFF. DNA of the CDR3: TGTGCCATCAGTGAGTCGACCGACAGGGCCGGCACCGGGGAGCTGTTTTTT.

This sequence joins TRBV27 and TRBJ2-5; the D is unclear. The CDR3 is 15 amino acids. The V gene lost 5 bases and the J gene lost 5 bases, with 18 bases spanning the gap. Germline CDR1 is MNHEY and CDR2 is SMNVEV (reference sequence). The chain's CDR3 is CASSQYHGPSETQYF. For the CDR3, the DNA is TGTGCCAGCAGTCAATACCACGGGCCCTCGGAGACCCAGTACTTC.

The gene calls are TRBV27 and TRBJ2-7; tentatively, D is TRBD1 (6 bases). Germline CDR1 MNHEY, CDR2 SMNVEV (reference sequence). This CDR3 is 14 amino acids long. With 9 bases removed from V and 5 bases from J, the gap between germline ends came to 20 bases. CDR3 nucleotide sequence: TGTGCCAGTTCGTTTGGGGGCGATCTCCACGAGCAGTACTTC. Translating it yields CASSFGGDLHEQYF.

The V and J genes are TRBV5-1 and TRBJ2-7; no clear D gene. The V gene's germline CDR1 is SGHRS and CDR2 YFSETQ. CDR3 length equals 17 residues. V was pared by 0 bases and J by 4 bases, with 20 bases between. CDR3 in amino acids: CASSLGSRTKSAYEQYF. CDR3 bases: TGCGCCAGCAGCTTGGGATCTCGGACGAAATCTGCGTACGAGCAGTACTTC.

A single count supports this clone. The chain joins TRBV27 to TRBJ2-1; 12 nucleotides match TRBD2. Per the germline V gene, CDR1 is MNHEY and CDR2 is SMNVEV (reference sequence). V was clipped by 2 bases and J by 3 bases; unmatched bases: 17. This CDR3 region has 21 residues. As DNA, the CDR3 is TGTGCCAGCAGTTTAAGACTAGCGGGAGTCCAGTCCTCGGTAAACTACAATGAGCAGTTCTTC. Protein product: CASSLRLAGVQSSVNYNEQFF.

This chain uses TRBV2 with TRBJ2-6, with a possible D match to TRBD1 (5 bases). The CDR3 length is 16 residues. Germline assignment: CDR1 SNHLY and CDR2 FYNNEI. Trimming cost V 4 bases and J 0 bases, with 10 bases left between them. CDR3 nucleotides: TGTGCCAGCAGTGGGACACGGGCCTCTGGGGCCAACGTCCTGACTTTC. Amino acid sequence: CASSGTRASGANVLTF.

V is TRBV12-5 and J is TRBJ2-3; D might be TRBD1 (6 bases). The V end lost 5 bases, the J end lost 0 bases, and 12 bases lay between the germline ends. Germline CDR1 and CDR2: LGHNT and FRNRAP. The CDR3 consists of 15 residues. The CDR3 sequence: CASGAQGPSTDTQYF. The CDR3 bases are TGTGCTAGTGGTGCCCAGGGGCCTAGCACAGATACGCAGTATTTT. The variable domain in full, completed from reference TRBV12-5 and TRBJ2-3, reads DARVTQTPRHKVTEMGQEVTMRCQPILGHNTVFWYRQTMMQGLELLAYFRNRAPLDDSGMPKDRFSAEMPDATLATLKIQPSEPRDSAVYFCASGAQGPSTDTQYFGPGTRLTVL.

The CDR3 DNA reads as TGTGCCAGCAGTCGACCCCCGGGACTAGCGGTCTACGAGCAGTACTTC. It is translated as CASSRPPGLAVYEQYF. The rearrangement joins TRBV6-6 to TRBJ2-7, with 11 bases identical to TRBD2. The CDR3 has 16 residues. The germline V gene encodes CDR1 MNHNY and CDR2 SVGAGI (reference sequence). Germline trimming cut 5 bases from V and 3 bases from J; bases unmatched to any gene: 9.

The V call is TRBV11-1, the J call TRBJ2-3, with 8 bases lining up with TRBD1. Germline CDR1 is SGHAT and CDR2 is FQDESV (reference sequence). This CDR3 is 15 amino acids long. V gave up 3 bases and J gave up 4 bases; unmatched junction bases: 6. The CDR3 region has the DNA TGTGCCAGCAGCTTCAGACAGGGGCTGTCAGATACGCAGTATTTT. This encodes CASSFRQGLSDTQYF.

V and J are TRBV7-3 and TRBJ2-3; 7 positions agree with TRBD2. The length of the CDR3 is 17 residues. Losses at the gene ends were 6 bases for V and 2 bases for J; bases not matched to a gene: 14. Germline lookup yields CDR1 SGHTA and CDR2 FQGTGA. CDR3 region: CASSFKKGLPNTDTQYF. The DNA of the CDR3 is TGTGCCAGCAGTTTTAAGAAGGGACTACCTAACACAGATACGCAGTATTTT.